The 20 T cell receptor beta chains in this list originate from one sample, sequenced in a study of spatial heterogeneity in lung cancer. General observations from the study: Intratumoral expanded alpha and beta TCR counts were found to track tumor mutation counts.

The time point here: sample taken at primary tumor resection. TCRdb redid the calling of the 5' RACE reads with MiXCR, one entry per CDR3 protein. The table lists roughly 3,800 distinct CDR3 sequences, under 6% of them singletons. Their recognized antigens are unknown. Sequencing used lung tumor tissue, obtained at surgery. The receptors come from a female donor with early-stage non-small cell lung cancer.

This clonotype is medium-sized by share. The library was built for alpha chains, so this beta chain is an off-target read and its size means little. This chain joins TRBV9 and TRBJ1-5; D unresolved. V was trimmed by 2 bases and J by 4 bases, leaving 10 bases between them. Germline loops: CDR1 SGDLS, CDR2 YYNGEE. The CDR3 is made up of 14 amino acids. The CDR3 loop is CASSVDGSNQPQHF. In DNA, the CDR3 is TGTGCCAGCAGCGTGGACGGGTCAAATCAGCCCCAGCATTTT. Variable domain in full (rest from reference TRBV9 and TRBJ1-5): DSGVTQTPKHLITATGQRVTLRCSPRSGDLSVYWYQQSLDQGLQFLIQYYNGEERAKGNILERFSAQQFPDLHSELNLSSLELGDSALYFCASSVDGSNQPQHFGDGTRLSIL.

A word on this clonotype: In a library made to pick up alpha chains, this beta chain is a stray read with a size that means little. J is TRBJ1-4 and V is TRBV7-8; D remains ambiguous. The germline V gene encodes CDR1 SGHVS and CDR2 FQNEAQ. Between the trimmed V and J ends, which lost 1 base and 6 bases, there was a span of 12 bases. The CDR3 is 15 amino acids. The CDR3 DNA sequence: TGTGCCAGCAGCTTAGATTGGAGTAGTCATGAAAAACTGTTTTTT. Its translation is CASSLDWSSHEKLFF.

Relative to its sample, this clonotype is large. Since the library was made to target alpha chains, this beta chain is a stray read and its abundance is not meaningful. This chain links TRBV20-1 with TRBJ2-3; D gene uncertain. CDR3 length: 15 amino acids. The germline gives CDR1 DFQATT, CDR2 SNEGSKA (reference sequence). V lost 3 bases to trimming and J lost 2 bases, with 15 bases between them. The CDR3 reads CSASKPSPLTDTQYF. In DNA form, the CDR3 reads TGCAGTGCTAGCAAGCCCTCTCCGCTCACAGATACGCAGTATTTT.

About this clonotype itself: The library was designed around alpha chains, so this beta chain is a stray read whose abundance carries little weight. The chain joins TRBV15 to TRBJ1-3; the D is unclear. Per germline, CDR1 LNHNV and CDR2 YYDKDF (reference sequence). The CDR3 has 16 residues. V was pared by 3 bases and J by 0 bases, with 12 bases between. This CDR3 is CATSSMTDSSGNTIYF. The CDR3 nucleotides read TGTGCCACCAGCAGCATGACGGATAGCTCTGGAAACACCATATATTTT.

Sample share makes this clonotype medium-sized. This beta chain is an off-target read within a library intended for alpha chains, so its frequency means little. The J gene is TRBJ2-7, the V gene TRBV18; 8 bases agree with TRBD1. CDR1 is KGHSH and CDR2 is LQKENI in the germline V gene. V dropped 4 bases and J dropped 3; count of bases not matched to a gene: 2. The CDR3 runs to 13 residues. The CDR3 DNA is TGTGCCAGCTCACACGGGACAGGCTACGAGCAGTACGTC. This sequence encodes CASSHGTGYEQYV.

This clonotype is termed medium-sized (0.01 to 0.1%). Being off target in a library aimed at alpha chains, this beta chain has a size of little meaning. The chain uses TRBV6-6 and TRBJ1-6; TRBD1 matches 7 bases. Germline values: CDR1 MNHNY, CDR2 SVGAGI (reference sequence). V shed 5 bases, J shed 7 bases, and the junction held 5 bases outside the gene matches. This CDR3 is 14 amino acids long. The CDR3 protein is CASSPRDRNSPLHF. CDR3 bases: TGTGCCAGCAGTCCGCGGGACAGAAATTCACCCCTCCACTTT.

This clonotype is labeled medium-sized. The library was prepared for alpha chains; this beta chain is a stray read, so its frequency means little. CDR3 loop: CASSLFLETGGRYEQYV. Written as DNA, the CDR3 is TGTGCCAGCAGTTTATTCCTTGAGACAGGAGGGCGCTACGAGCAGTACGTC. V is TRBV28 and J is TRBJ2-7, with D possibly called TRBD1 or TRBD2 (6 bases each). The CDR3 length is 17 residues. The germline V gene has CDR1 MDHEN and CDR2 SYDVKM. V shed 1 base and J shed 3 bases, with 19 bases lying between them.

Details on this clonotype: Within a library made for alpha chains, this beta chain is off target, and its count is uninformative. CDR3: CASSAGTKSSYEQYF. CDR3 coding DNA: TGTGCCAGCAGCGCCGGGACAAAGAGCTCCTACGAGCAGTACTTC. This chain uses TRBV28 with TRBJ2-7, with D perhaps TRBD1 (6 bases). Germline CDR1 MDHEN, CDR2 SYDVKM. V lost 6 bases and J lost 0, with 15 bases in between. CDR3 length: 15 residues.

Relative to its sample, this clonotype is medium-sized. This beta chain is off target for a library built for alpha chains, so its abundance means little. CDR3 region: CASSLTSGSVTDTQYF. The DNA for the CDR3 is TGTGCCAGCAGTCTGACTAGCGGGAGCGTCACAGATACGCAGTATTTT. V usage is TRBV27 and J usage is TRBJ2-3; 12 nucleotides line up with TRBD2. J lost 2 bases, V lost 5 bases, and 5 bases had no gene match. This CDR3 is built from 16 residues. Germline loops: CDR1 MNHEY, CDR2 SMNVEV (reference sequence).

By its share, this clonotype is medium-sized (0.01 to 0.1%). Mismatch with germline at one junction end may stem from a read error. This beta chain represents an off-target read in a library built for alpha chains; its size is of limited meaning. The gene calls are TRBV7-8 and TRBJ2-5; a weak D match, TRBD2 (6 bases). Germline V gene lookup returns CDR1 SGHVS and CDR2 FQNEAQ. The CDR3 totals 14 residues. Here the CDR3 DNA reads TGTGCCAGCAGCTTAGCGCGCGGGGTAGAGGCCCAGTACTTC. Protein: CASSLARGVEAQYF.

This clonotype is medium-sized (0.01 to 0.1%) in the sample. The library was built for alpha chains, so this beta chain is an off-target read and its size means little. This sequence joins TRBV9 and TRBJ2-3; maybe TRBD1 (6 bases). CDR1 is SGDLS, CDR2 YYNGEE, per germline. Trimming took 10 bases from V and 0 from J, leaving 15 bases between them. This CDR3 has 14 amino acids. The CDR3 sequence: CAGNRDPSTDTQYF. In nucleotides, the CDR3 is TGTGCCGGAAACAGGGACCCTAGCACAGATACGCAGTATTTT.

This clonotype is medium-sized (0.01 to 0.1%). This beta chain slipped into a library made for alpha chains as a stray read, so its size is not meaningful. The chain joins TRBV5-6 to TRBJ2-3; 14 bases match TRBD2. Per the germline V gene, CDR1 is SGHDT and CDR2 is YYEEEE. V shed 4 bases and J 3 bases; nucleotides not matched to a gene: 13. There are 19 residues in the CDR3. The CDR3 DNA is TGTGCCAGCAGCCTGCCCGGGACTAGCGGGGGTCTTGGGACAGATACGCAGTATTTT. Translated, it gives CASSLPGTSGGLGTDTQYF.

This clonotype counts as medium-sized (0.01 to 0.1%). The library was prepared for alpha chains; this beta chain is a stray read, so its frequency means little. The chain combines TRBV2 with TRBJ2-1, with 8 bases lining up with TRBD2. The J segment lost 4 bases and the V segment lost 6 bases, leaving 5 bases of the junction unmatched. Looked up from germline, CDR1 is SNHLY and CDR2 is FYNNEI. CDR3 length: 14 residues. The CDR3 region has the DNA TGTGCCAGCAGCCGATCTAGCGGGTACAATGAGCAGTTCTTC. Protein sequence: CASSRSSGYNEQFF.

Within the sample, this clonotype is medium-sized. Because the library targeted alpha chains, this beta chain is an off-target read whose size means little. V usage is TRBV7-2 and J usage is TRBJ1-6; D not certain. With 1 base removed from V and 6 bases from J, the gap between germline ends came to 10 bases. CDR3 length: 15 residues. Germline values: CDR1 SGHTA, CDR2 FQGNSA. CDR3 region: CASSLDVSPNSPLHF. The CDR3 coding sequence is TGTGCCAGCAGCTTAGACGTCAGCCCTAATTCACCCCTCCACTTT. Looking up the rest from reference TRBV7-2 and TRBJ1-6 gives the full variable domain: GAGVSQSPSNKVTEKGKDVELRCDPISGHTALYWYRQSLGQGLEFLIYFQGNSAPDKSGLPSDRFSAERTGGSVSTLTIQRTQQEDSAVYLCASSLDVSPNSPLHFGNGTRLTVT.

This clonotype was found many times. This beta chain lies outside the target of a library built for alpha chains; its clone size means little. The chain uses TRBV28 and TRBJ2-1; 7 nucleotides agree with TRBD2. The V gene's germline CDR1 is MDHEN and CDR2 SYDVKM. This CDR3 is built from 16 residues. V lost 2 bases to trimming and J lost 4 bases; unmatched junction nucleotides: 8. As DNA, the CDR3 is TGTGCCAGCAGTTTAGTTGGCGGGGAGGGGTACAATGAGCAGTTCTTC. It translates to CASSLVGGEGYNEQFF.

In the case of this clonotype: This beta chain appears as a stray read in a library generated for alpha chains; its size is not informative. The J gene is TRBJ2-1, the V gene TRBV27; D is possibly TRBD2 (6 bases). The germline V gene has CDR1 MNHEY and CDR2 SMNVEV (reference sequence). V was clipped by 3 bases and J by 1 base, with 22 bases between them. CDR3 size: 19 residues. CDR3 in amino acids: CASSFPTGRRALSYNEQFF. For the CDR3, the DNA is TGTGCCAGCAGTTTCCCCACTGGGAGGAGGGCCCTATCCTACAATGAGCAGTTCTTC.

This clonotype was observed many times. This beta chain turned up in a library designed for alpha chains; as an off-target read, its abundance says little. V and J are TRBV20-1 and TRBJ2-1; no clear D gene. V was clipped by 6 bases and J by 10 bases, with 10 bases between them. Germline V gives CDR1 DFQATT, CDR2 SNEGSKA (reference sequence). There are 10 residues in the CDR3. The CDR3: CSATQEEQFF. As DNA, the CDR3 is TGCAGTGCCACGCAGGAGGAGCAGTTCTTC.

Within the sample, this clonotype is medium-sized (0.01 to 0.1%). This beta chain lies outside the target of a library built for alpha chains; its clone size means little. This chain joins TRBV2 and TRBJ1-2; 7 bases align to TRBD1. The CDR3 length is 13 residues. The germline V gene has CDR1 SNHLY and CDR2 FYNNEI. V lost 6 bases to trimming and J lost 8 bases; unmatched junction nucleotides: 9. The CDR3 DNA follows: TGTGCCAGCAGCCCGGGACAGCTTCCCGGCTACACCTTC. Its protein product is CASSPGQLPGYTF.

By sample share, this clonotype is medium-sized. The library was prepared for alpha chains; this beta chain is a stray read, so its frequency means little. V usage is TRBV9 and J usage is TRBJ1-6; 8 bases are a match to TRBD1. The CDR3 runs 14 residues. The ends lost 4 bases at V and 9 bases at J; junction bases unmatched: 6. CDR1 is SGDLS, CDR2 YYNGEE, per germline. The CDR3 DNA reads TGTGCCAGCAGCCGGACAGGGTCGGCTTCACCCCTCCACTTT. Its protein product is CASSRTGSASPLHF. Complete variable domain (other parts from reference TRBV9 and TRBJ1-6): DSGVTQTPKHLITATGQRVTLRCSPRSGDLSVYWYQQSLDQGLQFLIQYYNGEERAKGNILERFSAQQFPDLHSELNLSSLELGDSALYFCASSRTGSASPLHFGNGTRLTVT.

As regards this clonotype: With the library built for alpha chains, this beta chain is off target and its frequency is not meaningful. This chain links TRBV6-4 with TRBJ2-2, with TRBD1 matching over 8 bases. Germline V gives CDR1 MRHNA, CDR2 SNTAGT. V shed 1 base and J 0 bases; nucleotides not matched to a gene: 7. The CDR3 is made up of 18 amino acids. CDR3 nucleotides: TGTGCCAGCAGTGACTTAGGACAGGGCGCCGCGAACACCGGGGAGCTGTTTTTT. It is translated as CASSDLGQGAANTGELFF.